Listed below are T cell receptor beta chains from one sample, sequenced in a study of human T cells and chemical hapten exposure. From the RACE reads, TCRdb called clonotypes with MiXCR, one entry per CDR3 protein. This sample has roughly 34,000 distinct CDR3 sequences; 5.5% to 7.5% occur once, and the top ten carry roughly 9.2%. Sample: whole blood, taken in connection with sensitization to the hapten diphenylcyclopropenone (DPC). Receptors originate from a woman between 25 and 40 years old with alopecia areata. Some clones in this sample may be carry-over from other donors' samples. CDR3s include the opening cysteine and the closing phenylalanine or tryptophan. D genes are given only for firm matches. Clone size appears in some rows only: once, few, many, or a class for an expanded clone.

d_call j_call clone_size v_call cdr3_nt cdr3_aa
- TRBJ2-3 many TRBV5-4 TGTGCCAGCAGCTTGCTAGGTTCCCGTCAATCCACAGATACGCAGTATTTT CASSLLGSRQSTDTQYF
- TRBJ2-7 few TRBV6-1 TGTGCCAGCAGTGAAGCTGCGGACTACGAGCAGTACTTC CASSEAADYEQYF
- TRBJ2-3 many TRBV4-3 TGCGCCAGCAGCCCCGCAAGGGTCGCGGGGGCGAACTCGGATACGCAGTATTTT CASSPARVAGANSDTQYF
TRBD1 TRBJ1-1 few TRBV20-1 TGCAGTGCTGAAGTAACAGGGGTAGCTGAAGCTTTCTTT CSAEVTGVAEAFF
TRBD1 TRBJ1-5 few TRBV28 TGTGCCAGCAGTATAACAGGGGGAGTATTTCAGCCCCAGCATTTT CASSITGGVFQPQHF
TRBD2 TRBJ2-3 - TRBV13 TGTGCCAGCAGCCCCGCCCAGCGGGAGACGAACACAGATACGCAGTATTTT CASSPAQRETNTDTQYF
- TRBJ2-6 - TRBV3-1 TGTGCCAGCAGCCCCCTATCGGCCAACGTCCTGACTTTC CASSPLSANVLTF
TRBD1 TRBJ1-2 few TRBV4-3 TGCGCCAGCAGCAAGACAGGGGCGTCTGATGGCTACACCTTC CASSKTGASDGYTF
TRBD1 TRBJ2-1 medium-sized TRBV7-2 TGTGCCAGCAGCTACAGGGGCTATGAGCAGTTCTTC CASSYRGYEQFF
- TRBJ2-7 many TRBV5-6 TGTGCCAGCAGCTTTGGGGGGTCGCCGCTGTACTTC CASSFGGSPLYF
- TRBJ1-1 few TRBV11-1 TGTGCCAGCAGCGAGCAACGGAACACTGAAGCTTTCTTT CASSEQRNTEAFF
- TRBJ2-7 many TRBV28 TGTGCCAGCGGGGACGGGGTGTACGAGCAGTACTTC CASGDGVYEQYF
- TRBJ2-1 many TRBV3-1 TGTGCCAGCAGCCAAGACGGGAAATACAATGAGCAGTTCTTC CASSQDGKYNEQFF
- TRBJ2-1 many TRBV6-1 TGTGCCAGCCTGAGGAGGGGGGACGCTGAGCAGTTCTTC CASLRRGDAEQFF
- TRBJ1-4 few TRBV28 TGTGCCAGCAAGGGGGGAGGTCGGGAAAAACTGTTTTTT CASKGGGREKLFF
TRBD1 TRBJ2-7 - TRBV5-5 TGTGCCAGCAGCTGGGGGACAGGGGACAGCTACGAGCAGTACTTC CASSWGTGDSYEQYF
TRBD2 TRBJ2-7 many TRBV10-3 TGTGCCACCCTAGCGGGGGGGCTCGACGAGCAGTACTTC CATLAGGLDEQYF
- TRBJ2-1 many TRBV3-1 TGTGCCAGCAGCCAAGAATTCGGCCTACTCAATGAGCAGTTCTTC CASSQEFGLLNEQFF
TRBD1 TRBJ2-3 few TRBV20-1 TGCAGTGCCGCTCCCCCCGACAGGGGTTCGGGAGATACGCAGTATTTT CSAAPPDRGSGDTQYF
- TRBJ2-6 many TRBV6-2/TRBV6-3 TGTGCCAGCAGTGACAGTATACTCTCTGGGGCCAACGTCCTGACTTTC CASSDSILSGANVLTF
- TRBJ1-2 few TRBV24-1 TGTGCCACCAGTGATCCATATGGCTACACCTTC CATSDPYGYTF
TRBD2 TRBJ2-5 many TRBV28 TGTGCCAGCAGCCTAACTAGCGGGGGGCCCCCAGAGACCCAGTACTTC CASSLTSGGPPETQYF
TRBD1 TRBJ2-3 few TRBV28 TGTGCCAGCAGCTCCAGGGGGCTAAGCACAGATACGCAGTATTTT CASSSRGLSTDTQYF
TRBD2 TRBJ2-5 medium-sized TRBV7-2 TGTGCCAGCAGCAACCTGGGACTAGCTACTCAAGAGACCCAGTACTTC CASSNLGLATQETQYF
TRBD1 TRBJ2-7 many TRBV12-3/TRBV12-4 TGTGCCAGCAGTTTGACAGGGGGTGGATACGAGCAGTACTTC CASSLTGGGYEQYF
TRBD2 TRBJ2-7 few TRBV28 TGTGCCAGCAGTTTTCCCGGTAGTAGCGGGGCCGGGCTTTACGAGCAGTACTTC CASSFPGSSGAGLYEQYF
- TRBJ1-5 - TRBV5-5 TGTGCCAGCAGCACAAGTCTCGGGAGCCATCAGCCCCAGCATTTT CASSTSLGSHQPQHF
- TRBJ2-2 many TRBV2 TGTGCCAGCACCTTGACTCACACCGGGGAGCTGTTTTTT CASTLTHTGELFF
- TRBJ1-1 many TRBV9 TGTGCCAGCAGCCCGGCTTGGGGCACTGAAGCTTTCTTT CASSPAWGTEAFF
TRBD1 TRBJ1-2 few TRBV6-6 TGTGCCAGCAGCAGGACAGGGCCCGAGGGCTACACCTTC CASSRTGPEGYTF
- TRBJ2-3 many TRBV28 TGTGCCAGCAGCCCCTGGGGGGTATCAGCAGATACGCAGTATTTT CASSPWGVSADTQYF
- TRBJ2-3 - TRBV7-2 TGTGCCAGCAGCCCCAAGGAGACAGATACGCAGTATTTT CASSPKETDTQYF
- TRBJ2-5 - TRBV12-3/TRBV12-4 TGTGCCAGCAGTTTGGGGGCGCAAGAGACCCAGTACTTC CASSLGAQETQYF
- TRBJ1-5 many TRBV12-3/TRBV12-4 TGTGCCAGCAGACCGACAGGCCCCAATCAGCCCCAGCATTTT CASRPTGPNQPQHF
TRBD1 TRBJ2-3 many TRBV7-8 TGTGCCAGCAGCCACTGGGACAGGCCAGATACGCAGTATTTT CASSHWDRPDTQYF
TRBD1 TRBJ2-3 many TRBV4-1 TGCGCCAGCAGCCCCCCAACGGGACAGGACACAGATACGCAGTATTTT CASSPPTGQDTDTQYF
- TRBJ2-1 many TRBV20-1 TGCAGTGCTCCGATGGGTTACAATGAGCAGTTCTTC CSAPMGYNEQFF
- TRBJ1-1 - TRBV25-1 TGTGCCAGCAGGGGGGAAGGCAGCACCACTGAAGCTTTCTTT CASRGEGSTTEAFF
- TRBJ2-7 - TRBV6-2/TRBV6-3 TGTGCCAGCAGAAGCCGTGCTCACTCCGACGAGCAGTACTTC CASRSRAHSDEQYF
- TRBJ1-4 few TRBV24-1 TGTGCCACCAGTGATGCGACGGCTAATGAAAAACTGTTTTTT CATSDATANEKLFF
- TRBJ2-5 many TRBV20-1 TGCAGTGCTCTCGGGGAGACCCAGTACTTC CSALGETQYF
- TRBJ2-3 - TRBV9 TGTGCCAGCAGCTTCCGTCAAGCAGATACGCAGTATTTT CASSFRQADTQYF
- TRBJ2-1 few TRBV4-1 TGCGCCAGCAGCCACCCAGGGTTTGGCAATGAGCAGTTCTTC CASSHPGFGNEQFF
TRBD2 TRBJ2-1 - TRBV19 TGTGCCAGTACCAACAAGGGGGGAACTAGCGGGGGGGCCTACAATGAGCAGTTCTTC CASTNKGGTSGGAYNEQFF
- TRBJ2-1 many TRBV7-2 TGTGCCAGCAGCTTAAGGGCAACCAGGACCTACAATGAGCAGTTCTTC CASSLRATRTYNEQFF
- TRBJ1-2 many TRBV6-6 TGTGCCAGCAGCTATGAAGTCGGTGGCTACACCTTC CASSYEVGGYTF
TRBD1 TRBJ2-1 - TRBV12-3/TRBV12-4 TGTGCCAGCAGTTTTAGGGGGCGCTGGGATGAGCAGTTCTTC CASSFRGRWDEQFF
TRBD2 TRBJ2-3 many TRBV10-3 TGTGCCGCCTCCGGGACTAGCCTCACAGATACGCAGTATTTT CAASGTSLTDTQYF
TRBD1 TRBJ2-3 many TRBV7-2 TGTGCCAGCAGCTCCAGGACAGGGTCAGATACGCAGTATTTT CASSSRTGSDTQYF
TRBD2 TRBJ2-3 many TRBV4-1 TGCGCCAGCAGCTCCGCGGGGGGACGCGGTTATGATACGCAGTATTTT CASSSAGGRGYDTQYF